This entry features one T cell receptor (beta chain) sequence. Its antigen is as yet unknown. CDR1 is MNHEY and CDR2 is SVGAGI in the germline V gene. V was shortened by 6 bases and J by 3 bases, with 11 bases between the two germline ends. There are 13 residues in the CDR3. This entry comes from a study of OX40 agonist ivuxolimab in advanced cancers. Background on the study: Eligibility rules accepted prior anti-PD-1, anti-PD-L1 or anti-CTLA-4 therapy, and roughly 40% had some. Study findings and constraints: Clonal expansion from baseline to week 6 occurred in both CD4+ and CD8+ T cells. Undetermined was the antigen specificity of the expanded peripheral T cells.

The method was immunoSEQ multiplex PCR; TCRdb's version includes in-frame clones alone and lacks a portion of them. The profile shows around 62,000 clones, roughly 80% of them singletons. Blood got drawn at baseline, again on cycle 4 day 1, and then on cycle 7 day 1. The TCR originated in an adult with an advanced solid tumor such as melanoma, head and neck, liver or kidney cancer. The sample here was CD4+ or CD8+ T cells sorted from blood, taken in a trial of the OX40 agonist ivuxolimab. This chain links TRBV6-5 with TRBJ2-5, with D perhaps TRBD2 (5 bases). DNA of the CDR3: TGTGCCAGCAGGCCGCCGGGGAAAGAGACCCAGTACTTC. Amino acid sequence: CASRPPGKETQYF.